The sample holds a few counts of the clone carrying this TCR beta chain. Antigen specificity is unknown. The sample is drawn from a study of CD8 T cells in ankylosing spondylitis. Study observations and caveats: Seemingly distinctive of ankylosing spondylitis blood was a TCR beta motif formed by eight highly homologous variants.

Germline V gene lookup returns CDR1 DFQATT and CDR2 SNEGSKA (reference sequence). V was pared by 6 bases and J by 11 bases, with 20 bases between. The CDR3 totals 14 residues. Each TCR beta library was made by quantitative 5'-RACE that incorporated molecular barcodes. TCRdb itself ran the 5' RACE reads through MiXCR, one entry per CDR3 protein. In the table there are 250,000 to 400,000 distinct CDR3 sequences, approximately 10% of which are singletons. The genes are TRBV20-1 and TRBJ1-6; D is uncertain. The specimen was blood, either unsorted or a sorted T cell fraction (not recorded which). This receptor was taken from a female donor with ankylosing spondylitis or in good health (not recorded which). Here the CDR3 DNA reads TGCAGTGCAAAGCCGGGCCTGGGGATTGCACCCCTCCACTTT. Amino acid sequence: CSAKPGLGIAPLHF.